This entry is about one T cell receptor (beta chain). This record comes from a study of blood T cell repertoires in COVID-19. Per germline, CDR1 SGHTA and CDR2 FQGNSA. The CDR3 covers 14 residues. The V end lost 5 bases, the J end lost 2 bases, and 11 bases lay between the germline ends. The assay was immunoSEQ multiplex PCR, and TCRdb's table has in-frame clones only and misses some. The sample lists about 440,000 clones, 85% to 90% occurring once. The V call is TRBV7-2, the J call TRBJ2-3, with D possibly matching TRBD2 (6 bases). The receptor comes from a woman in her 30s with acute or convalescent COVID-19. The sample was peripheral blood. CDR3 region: CASSQGLPTDTQYF. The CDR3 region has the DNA TGTGCCAGCAGCCAGGGACTCCCCACAGATACGCAGTATTTT.